Shown below are 11 T cell receptor beta chains from a single sample sequenced in a study of T cell responses to AZD1222 COVID-19 vaccine. Repertoires were generated with immunoSEQ multiplex PCR, while TCRdb's copy carries only in-frame clones and drops some. The sample records some 120,000 clones, roughly 88% being singletons. The sample here was peripheral blood, taken on day 0 of AZD1222 vaccination. The receptors shown here come from an adult in good health.

Points on this clone: Germline is not matched at one junction end, which may reflect a read error. The V and J genes are TRBV20-1 and TRBJ1-3; no firm D call. This CDR3 has 11 residues. Germline V CDR1 and CDR2: DFQATT, SNEGSKA (reference sequence). CDR3 DNA sequence: TGCAGTGCTCCTACTGGGAACACCATATATTTT. Translation gives CSAPTGNTIYF.

The chain carries TRBV7-8 and TRBJ2-3; 8 nucleotides agree with TRBD2. Germline CDR1 SGHVS, CDR2 FQNEAQ. The CDR3 totals 15 residues. With 2 bases clipped from V and 7 bases from J, the junction kept 8 bases outside the gene matches. CDR3 sequence: CASSLSGTSWYTQYF. CDR3 sequence (DNA): TGTGCCAGCAGCTTATCCGGGACTAGTTGGTATACGCAGTATTTT.

V is TRBV5-4 and J is TRBJ2-7, with a weak D call TRBD2 (7 bases). From germline, CDR1 is SGHNT and CDR2 YYREEE (reference sequence). The germline V and J ends were trimmed by 4 bases and 2 bases, with 13 bases remaining between them. The CDR3 is 14 residues long. This CDR3 reads CASSLLGGAYEQYF. CDR3 in DNA: TGTGCCAGCAGCCTCCTAGGGGGGGCCTACGAGCAGTACTTC.

The chain carries TRBV28 and TRBJ1-3, with D uncertain. CDR1 is MDHEN and CDR2 is SYDVKM in the germline V gene. V lost 3 bases and J 6 bases, leaving 9 bases between the germline ends. This CDR3 has 13 amino acids. CDR3 nucleotide sequence: TGTGCCAGCAGTTTCGACCGCTCAAACACCATATATTTT. This translates into CASSFDRSNTIYF.

V and J are TRBV7-2 and TRBJ2-7; TRBD1 matches at 10 bases. V dropped 4 bases and J dropped 5; count of bases not matched to a gene: 11. Per the germline V gene, CDR1 is SGHTA and CDR2 is FQGNSA. The CDR3 consists of 16 residues. This CDR3 reads CASSSHPGQGSNEQYF. CDR3 bases: TGTGCCAGCAGCTCCCACCCGGGACAGGGGTCCAACGAGCAGTACTTC.

This chain links TRBV4-1 with TRBJ1-6; D might be TRBD1 (6 bases). Germline CDR1 and CDR2: MGHRA and YSYEKL. This CDR3 region has 16 residues. Trimming removed 1 base at V and 9 bases at J, with 16 bases between. This CDR3 is CASSQGQAILISPLHF. In DNA form, the CDR3 reads TGCGCCAGCAGCCAAGGACAGGCGATCCTAATTTCACCCCTCCACTTT.

This clone was recorded once. The chain uses TRBV10-1 and TRBJ2-3; 12 bases line up with TRBD2. CDR1 and CDR2 (germline): WNHNN, SYGVQD (reference sequence). V lost 0 bases to trimming and J lost 3 bases; unmatched junction nucleotides: 7. The CDR3 has 18 amino acids. DNA of the CDR3: TGCGCCAGCAGTGAGTCGGCGCTAGCGGGAGGGAGAACAGATACGCAGTATTTT. This translates into CASSESALAGGRTDTQYF.

The chain has TRBV9 and TRBJ1-2; tentative D call: TRBD1 (6 bases). Trimming pared 3 bases from V and 3 bases from J, leaving 15 bases between. Per the germline V gene, CDR1 is SGDLS and CDR2 is YYNGEE. CDR3 length: 15 residues. The CDR3 protein is CASSAHSGGYYGYTF. DNA of the CDR3: TGTGCCAGCAGCGCCCACTCGGGGGGCTACTATGGCTACACCTTC.

The V and J genes are TRBV4-2 and TRBJ1-1, with D tentatively TRBD1 (5 bases). The CDR3 has 14 residues. V was trimmed by 1 base and J by 10 bases, leaving 16 bases between them. Germline CDR1 and CDR2: LGHNA and YNFKEQ. In DNA form, the CDR3 reads TGTGCCAGCAGCCAAGGGGAAGGGGAAGGTGGAGCTTTCTTT. It codes for CASSQGEGEGGAFF.

The chain joins TRBV19 to TRBJ1-1; 9 bases are a match to TRBD1. Germline trimming cut 7 bases from V and 5 bases from J; bases unmatched to any gene: 8. Germline loops: CDR1 LNHDA, CDR2 SQIVND (reference sequence). The CDR3 is 14 amino acids. For the CDR3, the DNA is TGTGCCAGTAAACCGGGACAGGGTAGGACTGAAGCTTTCTTT. Residues: CASKPGQGRTEAFF. The variable domain in full, with the rest retrieved from reference TRBV19 and TRBJ1-1, is DGGITQSPKYLFRKEGQNVTLSCEQNLNHDAMYWYRQDPGQGLRLIYYSQIVNDFQKGDIAEGYSVSREKKESFPLTVTSAQKNPTAFYLCASKPGQGRTEAFFGQGTRLTVV.

The chain carries TRBV7-2 and TRBJ1-6, with 7 nucleotides matching TRBD1. The CDR3 has 15 residues. The germline gives CDR1 SGHTA, CDR2 FQGNSA. The V segment lost 1 base and the J segment 6 bases; nucleotides outside the gene matches: 3. CDR3 sequence reads: CASSLVQGGNSPLHF. The CDR3 DNA reads TGTGCCAGCAGCTTAGTTCAGGGGGGTAATTCACCCCTCCACTTT.